This TCR beta chain was obtained from a study of blood T cell repertoires in COVID-19. The V gene's germline CDR1 is SGHDT and CDR2 YYEEEE. V was clipped by 5 bases and J by 3 bases, with 21 bases between them. The CDR3 runs 16 residues. This clone was seen a single time. Authors' analysis steps: Estimated nucleated cell counts came from reference gene primer amplification. Libraries were prepared by immunoSEQ multiplex PCR; TCRdb keeps only in-frame clonotypes and omits some of them. Clone size and the V and J calls come from that table; the DNA yielded D and trimming. Of fewer than 200,000 clones in the sample, 84% were seen once.

The V gene is TRBV5-6, the J gene TRBJ2-7, with D perhaps matching TRBD2 (6 bases). The sequence came from a man aged 40-50 years who had recovered from COVID-19. Sample: peripheral blood. The CDR3 reads CASRLRLGPNIYEQYF. The CDR3, as DNA: TGTGCCAGCAGACTAAGACTAGGGCCCAATATCTACGAGCAGTACTTC.